What follows is one TCR beta chain and its context. The record originates from a study of blood T cell repertoires in COVID-19. Looking at the study overall: Sites across the United States, Italy and Spain contributed samples from acute and convalescent COVID-19.

V dropped 7 bases and J dropped 4 bases, with 19 bases sitting between them. Germline lookup yields CDR1 MNHNY and CDR2 SVGAGI (reference sequence). There are 15 residues in the CDR3. Original data processing: Estimates of nucleated cell counts were drawn from the amplification of reference gene primers. This table comes from immunoSEQ multiplex PCR, and its TCRdb copy is limited to in-frame clones, with some not included. Clone size and V and J calls were adopted from that table, with D and trimming inferred from the DNA. The table lists roughly 100,000 clones, almost 80% of them singletons. Sequencing was performed on peripheral blood. V gene TRBV6-6 combines with J gene TRBJ1-2, with a possible D match to TRBD1 (6 bases). The source of this sequence is a man aged 55 to 70 with active or convalescent COVID-19. The CDR3 sequence is CASTSGAGEIYGYTF. Written as DNA, the CDR3 is TGTGCCAGCACCTCAGGCGCAGGGGAAATCTATGGCTACACCTTC.